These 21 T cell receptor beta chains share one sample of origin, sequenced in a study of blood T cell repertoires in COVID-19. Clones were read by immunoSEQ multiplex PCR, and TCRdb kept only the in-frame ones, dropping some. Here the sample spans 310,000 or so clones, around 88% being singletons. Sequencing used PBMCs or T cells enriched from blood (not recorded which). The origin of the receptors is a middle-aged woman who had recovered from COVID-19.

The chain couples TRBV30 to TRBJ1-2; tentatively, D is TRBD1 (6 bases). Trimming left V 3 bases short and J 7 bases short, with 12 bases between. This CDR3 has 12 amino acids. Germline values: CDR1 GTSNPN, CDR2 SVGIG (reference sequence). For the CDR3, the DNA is TGTGCCTGGAGGCTTACAGGGAGTGGCTACACCTTC. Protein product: CAWRLTGSGYTF. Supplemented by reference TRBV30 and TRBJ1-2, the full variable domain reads SQTIHQWPATLVQPVGSPLSLECTVEGTSNPNLYWYRQAAGRGLQLLFYSVGIGQISSEVPQNLSASRPQDRQFILSSKKLLLSDSGFYLCAWRLTGSGYTFGSGTRLTVV.

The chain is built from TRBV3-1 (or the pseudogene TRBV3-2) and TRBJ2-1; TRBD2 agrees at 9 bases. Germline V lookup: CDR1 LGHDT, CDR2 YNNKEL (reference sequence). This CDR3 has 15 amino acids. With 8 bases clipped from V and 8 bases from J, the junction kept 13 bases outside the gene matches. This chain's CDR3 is CASSGLAGASYEQFF. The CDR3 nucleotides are TGTGCCAGCTCCGGCTTAGCGGGAGCCAGCTATGAGCAGTTCTTC.

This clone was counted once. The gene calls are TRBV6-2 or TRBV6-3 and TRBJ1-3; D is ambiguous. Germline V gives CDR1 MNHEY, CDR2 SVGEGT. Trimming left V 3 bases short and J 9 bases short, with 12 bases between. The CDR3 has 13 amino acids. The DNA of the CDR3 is TGTGCCAGCAGTTATAGTATGGGAGGCACCATATATTTT. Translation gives CASSYSMGGTIYF.

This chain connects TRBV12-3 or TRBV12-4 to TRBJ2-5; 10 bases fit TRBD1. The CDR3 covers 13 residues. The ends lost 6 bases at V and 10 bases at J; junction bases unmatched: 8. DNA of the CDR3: TGTGCCAGCAGGACAGGGGGCAGTACGGGCCAGTACTTC. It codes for CASRTGGSTGQYF.

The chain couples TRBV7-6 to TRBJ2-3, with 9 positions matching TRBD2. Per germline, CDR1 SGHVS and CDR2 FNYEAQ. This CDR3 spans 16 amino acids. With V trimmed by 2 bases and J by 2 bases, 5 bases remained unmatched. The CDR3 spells CASSLLASGTTDTQYF. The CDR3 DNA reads TGTGCCAGCAGCTTATTGGCTAGCGGGACCACAGATACGCAGTATTTT.

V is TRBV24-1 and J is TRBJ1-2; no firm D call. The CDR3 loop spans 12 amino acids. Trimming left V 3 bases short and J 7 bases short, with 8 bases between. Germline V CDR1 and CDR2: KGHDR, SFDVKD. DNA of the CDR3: TGTGCCACCAGTGATATCGGGATTGGCTACACCTTC. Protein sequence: CATSDIGIGYTF.

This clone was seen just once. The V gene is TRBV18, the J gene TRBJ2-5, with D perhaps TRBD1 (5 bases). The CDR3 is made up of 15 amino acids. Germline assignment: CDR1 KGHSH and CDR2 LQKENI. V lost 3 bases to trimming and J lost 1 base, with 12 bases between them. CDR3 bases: TGTGCCAGCTCACCTGCAGGGCCGGCCCAAGAGACCCAGTACTTC. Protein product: CASSPAGPAQETQYF.

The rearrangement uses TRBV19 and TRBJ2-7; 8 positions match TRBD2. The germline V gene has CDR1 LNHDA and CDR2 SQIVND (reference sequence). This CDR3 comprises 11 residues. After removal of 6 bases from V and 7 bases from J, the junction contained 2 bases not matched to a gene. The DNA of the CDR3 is TGTGCCAGTAGCGGGGGGGTGGAGCAGTACTTC. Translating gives CASSGGVEQYF.

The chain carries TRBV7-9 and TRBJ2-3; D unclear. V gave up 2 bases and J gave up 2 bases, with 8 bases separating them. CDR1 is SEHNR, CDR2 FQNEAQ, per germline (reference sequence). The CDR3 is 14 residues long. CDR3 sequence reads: CASSLRAATDTQYF. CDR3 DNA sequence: TGTGCCAGCAGCTTAAGAGCTGCCACAGATACGCAGTATTTT.

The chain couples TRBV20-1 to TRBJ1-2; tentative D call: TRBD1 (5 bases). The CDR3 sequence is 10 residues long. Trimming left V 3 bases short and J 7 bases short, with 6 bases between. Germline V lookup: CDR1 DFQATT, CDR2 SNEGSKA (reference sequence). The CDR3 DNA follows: TGCAGTGCTAGCGGGGGTGGCTACACCTTC. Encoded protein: CSASGGGYTF.

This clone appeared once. In DNA, the CDR3 is TGTGCCACCAGTCGGGAGGTTTGGGATGAGCAGTTCTTC. Translating gives CATSREVWDEQFF. The chain uses TRBV15 and TRBJ2-1; TRBD2 agrees at 7 bases. After removal of 6 bases from V and 8 bases from J, the junction contained 7 bases not matched to a gene. This CDR3 contains 13 residues. The germline gives CDR1 LNHNV, CDR2 YYDKDF (reference sequence).

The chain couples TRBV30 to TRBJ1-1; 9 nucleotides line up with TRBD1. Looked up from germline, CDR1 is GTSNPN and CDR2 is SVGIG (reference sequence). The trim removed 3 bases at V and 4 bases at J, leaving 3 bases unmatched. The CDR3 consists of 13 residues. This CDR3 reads CAWRGQGFTEAFF. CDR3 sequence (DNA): TGTGCCTGGAGGGGACAGGGATTCACTGAAGCTTTCTTT.

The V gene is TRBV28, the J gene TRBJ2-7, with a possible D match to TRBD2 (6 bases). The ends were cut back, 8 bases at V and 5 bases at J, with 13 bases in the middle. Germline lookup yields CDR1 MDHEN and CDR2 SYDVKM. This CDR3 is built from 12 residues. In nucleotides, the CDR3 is TGTGCCAGCTCCGGGACTGTCGACGAGCAGTACTTC. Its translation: CASSGTVDEQYF.

CDR3 sequence (DNA): TGCGCCAGCAGCTACCAAGACCAGGTTAACTATGGCTACACCTTC. Protein product: CASSYQDQVNYGYTF. The chain employs TRBV5-1 and TRBJ1-2; no reliable D call. V dropped 3 bases and J dropped 1 base, with 13 bases sitting between them. This CDR3 contains 15 residues. Germline CDR1 SGHRS, CDR2 YFSETQ.

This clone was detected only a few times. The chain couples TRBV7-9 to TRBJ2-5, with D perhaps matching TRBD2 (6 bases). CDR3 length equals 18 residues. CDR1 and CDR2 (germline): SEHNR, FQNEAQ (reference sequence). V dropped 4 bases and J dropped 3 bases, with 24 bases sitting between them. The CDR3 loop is CASSSRPSEGSSKETQYF. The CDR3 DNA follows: TGTGCCAGCAGCTCCCGTCCCTCGGAGGGCTCCTCGAAAGAGACCCAGTACTTC.

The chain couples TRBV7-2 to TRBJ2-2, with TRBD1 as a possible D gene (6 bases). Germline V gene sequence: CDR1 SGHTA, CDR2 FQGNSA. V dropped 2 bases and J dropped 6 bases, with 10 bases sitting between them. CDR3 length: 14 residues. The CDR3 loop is CASSLYRASGELFF. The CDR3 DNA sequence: TGTGCCAGCAGCTTATACAGGGCCTCCGGGGAGCTGTTTTTT.

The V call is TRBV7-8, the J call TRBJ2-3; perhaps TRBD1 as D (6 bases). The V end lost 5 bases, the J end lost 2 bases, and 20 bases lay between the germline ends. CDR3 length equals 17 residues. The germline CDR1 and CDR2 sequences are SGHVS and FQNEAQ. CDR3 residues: CASSPSLGQGTTDTQYF. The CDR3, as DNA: TGTGCCAGCAGCCCTTCCTTGGGGCAGGGGACCACAGATACGCAGTATTTT.

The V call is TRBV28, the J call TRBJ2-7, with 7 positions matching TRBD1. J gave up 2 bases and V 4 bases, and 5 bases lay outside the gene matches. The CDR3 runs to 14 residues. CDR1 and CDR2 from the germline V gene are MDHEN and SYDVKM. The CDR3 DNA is TGTGCCAGCAGTTGGGCAGGGGGTACCTACGAGCAGTACTTC. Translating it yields CASSWAGGTYEQYF.

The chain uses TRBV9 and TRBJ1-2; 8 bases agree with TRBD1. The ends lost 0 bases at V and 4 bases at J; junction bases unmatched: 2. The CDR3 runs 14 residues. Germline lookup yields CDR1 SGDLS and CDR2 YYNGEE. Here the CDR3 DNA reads TGTGCCAGCAGCGTAGGGACAGGGAGCTATGGCTACACCTTC. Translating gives CASSVGTGSYGYTF.

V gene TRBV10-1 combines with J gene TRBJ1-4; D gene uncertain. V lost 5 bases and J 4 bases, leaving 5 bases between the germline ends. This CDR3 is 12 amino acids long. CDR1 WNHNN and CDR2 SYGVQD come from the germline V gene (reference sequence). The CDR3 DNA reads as TGCGCCAGCAGTCTAAATAATGAAAAACTGTTTTTT. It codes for CASSLNNEKLFF.

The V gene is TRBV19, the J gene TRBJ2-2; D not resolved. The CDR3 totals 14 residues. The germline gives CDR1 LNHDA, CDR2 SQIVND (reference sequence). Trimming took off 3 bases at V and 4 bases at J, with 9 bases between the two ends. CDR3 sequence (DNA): TGTGCCAGTAGTATTATCAGTATCACCGGGGAGCTGTTTTTT. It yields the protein CASSIISITGELFF.